These T cell receptor beta chains were read from a single sample in a study of neoadjuvant anti-PD-1 for oral cavity cancer. Profiling relied on immunoSEQ multiplex PCR, and the TCRdb table lists in-frame clones only, not all of them. The sample records 65,000 to 95,000 clones, about 84% being singletons. The sample in question was PBMCs, obtained before nivolumab (anti-PD-1) treatment. Source of these receptors: a person between 35 and 79 years old with oral cavity squamous cell carcinoma. Each CDR3 is given with its conserved first and last residue. D genes are given only for firm matches. Clone sizes are given selectively: once, few, many, or a class where the clone is expanded.

CDR3 protein: CASSEPGTGLAGGPRETQYF; CDR3 DNA: TGTGCCAGCAGTGAACCTGGTACGGGACTAGCGGGAGGCCCCAGAGAGACCCAGTACTTC; V gene: TRBV2; J gene: TRBJ2-5; clone size: once; D gene: TRBD2
CDR3 protein: CASSLEETSGISDTQYF; CDR3 DNA: TGTGCCAGCAGCTTAGAGGAAACTAGCGGGATCTCTGATACGCAGTATTTT; V gene: TRBV7-8; J gene: TRBJ2-3; clone size: -; D gene: TRBD2
CDR3 protein: CSVHKGQGFITEAFF; CDR3 DNA: TGCAGCGTTCACAAGGGACAGGGATTTATCACTGAAGCTTTCTTT; V gene: TRBV29-1; J gene: TRBJ1-1; clone size: -; D gene: TRBD1
CDR3 protein: CASSFGGLGSNEQYF; CDR3 DNA: TGTGCCAGCAGCTTCGGGGGGTTGGGTAGCAACGAGCAGTACTTC; V gene: TRBV7-2; J gene: TRBJ2-7; clone size: -; D gene: TRBD2
CDR3 protein: CASSEAGQGMHEQYF; CDR3 DNA: TGCGCCAGCAGTGAGGCGGGACAGGGGATGCACGAGCAGTACTTC; V gene: TRBV10-1; J gene: TRBJ2-7; clone size: few; D gene: TRBD1
CDR3 protein: CASSFSGPGRTQYF; CDR3 DNA: TGTGCCAGCAGTTTCTCCGGTCCAGGGCGGACCCAGTACTTC; V gene: TRBV27; J gene: TRBJ2-5; clone size: few; D gene: -
CDR3 protein: CASSGSGTPYNEQFF; CDR3 DNA: TGTGCCAGCAGTGGTAGCGGGACCCCCTACAATGAGCAGTTCTTC; V gene: TRBV2; J gene: TRBJ2-1; clone size: -; D gene: TRBD2
CDR3 protein: CASSRGDGNQPQHF; CDR3 DNA: TGTGCCAGCAGTAGGGGGGACGGCAATCAGCCCCAGCATTTT; V gene: TRBV6-5; J gene: TRBJ1-5; clone size: medium-sized; D gene: -
CDR3 protein: CASQQTGNTGELFF; CDR3 DNA: TGTGCCAGCCAACAAACAGGGAACACCGGGGAGCTGTTTTTT; V gene: TRBV2; J gene: TRBJ2-2; clone size: once; D gene: -
CDR3 protein: CASSKEVPSGLKNIQYF; CDR3 DNA: TGCGCCAGCAGCAAGGAGGTACCTAGCGGGTTGAAAAACATTCAGTACTTC; V gene: TRBV5-1; J gene: TRBJ2-4; clone size: -; D gene: TRBD2
CDR3 protein: CASSYSRTGDSYEQYF; CDR3 DNA: TGTGCCAGCAGTTACTCAAGGACAGGGGACTCCTACGAGCAGTACTTC; V gene: TRBV6-5; J gene: TRBJ2-7; clone size: few; D gene: TRBD1
CDR3 protein: CASTDRGRETQYF; CDR3 DNA: TGTGCCAGCACAGACAGGGGGAGGGAGACCCAGTACTTC; V gene: TRBV10-3; J gene: TRBJ2-5; clone size: -; D gene: TRBD1
CDR3 protein: CASSSGDSYEQYF; CDR3 DNA: TGTGCCAGCAGCTCAGGGGACTCCTACGAGCAGTACTTC; V gene: TRBV6-5; J gene: TRBJ2-7; clone size: -; D gene: -
CDR3 protein: CASSPRDRGKETQYF; CDR3 DNA: TGTGCCAGCAGTCCCCGGGACAGGGGAAAAGAGACCCAGTACTTC; V gene: TRBV11-2; J gene: TRBJ2-5; clone size: -; D gene: TRBD1
CDR3 protein: CASSGLGSNQPQHF; CDR3 DNA: TGTGCCAGCAGTGGCTTGGGATCCAATCAGCCCCAGCATTTT; V gene: TRBV2; J gene: TRBJ1-5; clone size: -; D gene: -
CDR3 protein: CASSVGTGWLKNIQYF; CDR3 DNA: TGTGCCAGCAGCGTTGGGACAGGATGGTTGAAAAACATTCAGTACTTC; V gene: TRBV9; J gene: TRBJ2-4; clone size: -; D gene: TRBD1
CDR3 protein: CASSFSGVNTEAFF; CDR3 DNA: TGCGCCAGCAGCTTCTCAGGGGTGAACACTGAAGCTTTCTTT; V gene: TRBV5-1; J gene: TRBJ1-1; clone size: once; D gene: -
CDR3 protein: CASSLSGGRETQYF; CDR3 DNA: TGTGCCAGCAGCTTGTCGGGGGGCCGAGAGACCCAGTACTTC; V gene: TRBV5-6; J gene: TRBJ2-5; clone size: -; D gene: -
CDR3 protein: CASSRLNGWEQYF; CDR3 DNA: TGTGCCAGCAGTCGCCTGAACGGGTGGGAGCAGTACTTC; V gene: TRBV27; J gene: TRBJ2-7; clone size: -; D gene: -
CDR3 protein: CASSESNTIYF; CDR3 DNA: TGCGCCAGCAGTGAGTCAAACACCATATATTTT; V gene: TRBV10-2; J gene: TRBJ1-3; clone size: -; D gene: -
CDR3 protein: CASSLVSGTQLAKNIQYF; CDR3 DNA: TGTGCCAGCAGCTTGGTATCCGGGACACAATTAGCCAAAAACATTCAGTACTTC; V gene: TRBV5-8; J gene: TRBJ2-4; clone size: -; D gene: -
CDR3 protein: CAWSPRLQVREQYF; CDR3 DNA: TGTGCCTGGAGTCCCCGACTACAAGTCCGCGAGCAGTACTTC; V gene: TRBV30; J gene: TRBJ2-7; clone size: -; D gene: -
CDR3 protein: CASSYPVQNQPQHF; CDR3 DNA: TGTGCCAGCAGTTATCCGGTCCAAAATCAGCCCCAGCATTTT; V gene: TRBV28; J gene: TRBJ1-5; clone size: -; D gene: -
CDR3 protein: CASRWTGRGGYQETQYF; CDR3 DNA: TGTGCCAGCAGATGGACAGGCAGAGGCGGGTACCAAGAGACCCAGTACTTC; V gene: TRBV7-9; J gene: TRBJ2-5; clone size: -; D gene: TRBD1
CDR3 protein: CASSEGGLGGYTF; CDR3 DNA: TGTGCCAGCAGTGAAGGGGGGCTCGGCGGCTACACCTTC; V gene: TRBV2; J gene: TRBJ1-2; clone size: -; D gene: -
CDR3 protein: CASSSGLSYGYTF; CDR3 DNA: TGTGCCAGCAGCTCCGGACTATCCTATGGCTACACCTTC; V gene: TRBV7-9; J gene: TRBJ1-2; clone size: -; D gene: -
CDR3 protein: CASSDTYQETQYF; CDR3 DNA: TGTGCCAGCTCGGACACGTACCAAGAGACCCAGTACTTC; V gene: TRBV5-4; J gene: TRBJ2-5; clone size: few; D gene: -
CDR3 protein: CASSLRTGSNEKLFF; CDR3 DNA: TGCGCCAGCAGCTTACGGACGGGTTCTAATGAAAAACTGTTTTTT; V gene: TRBV5-1; J gene: TRBJ1-4; clone size: -; D gene: -
CDR3 protein: CASSSLYKTYNEQFF; CDR3 DNA: TGTGCCAGCAGCTCCCTGTATAAGACCTACAATGAGCAGTTCTTC; V gene: TRBV7-9; J gene: TRBJ2-1; clone size: -; D gene: -
CDR3 protein: CASSPRDGYSNQPQHF; CDR3 DNA: TGTGCCAGCAGCCCTCGGGACGGTTATAGCAATCAGCCCCAGCATTTT; V gene: TRBV11-2; J gene: TRBJ1-5; clone size: -; D gene: -
CDR3 protein: CASSPSTPSSGANVLTF; CDR3 DNA: TGTGCCAGCAGCCCCTCTACCCCTAGCTCTGGGGCCAACGTCCTGACTTTC; V gene: TRBV7-3; J gene: TRBJ2-6; clone size: -; D gene: -
CDR3 protein: CATSPLFASRRYEQYF; CDR3 DNA: TGTGCCACCAGCCCTCTATTCGCCAGCCGAAGATACGAGCAGTACTTC; V gene: TRBV15; J gene: TRBJ2-7; clone size: -; D gene: -
CDR3 protein: CASSPSPGQEEKLFF; CDR3 DNA: TGCGCCAGCAGCCCGTCACCGGGACAGGAAGAAAAACTGTTTTTT; V gene: TRBV5-1; J gene: TRBJ1-4; clone size: -; D gene: TRBD1
CDR3 protein: CASSESFSGGEQYF; CDR3 DNA: TGCGCCAGCAGTGAGTCGTTTTCAGGGGGTGAGCAGTACTTC; V gene: TRBV10-1; J gene: TRBJ2-7; clone size: -; D gene: TRBD1
CDR3 protein: CASSETYMNTEAFF; CDR3 DNA: TGTGCCAGCAGTGAAACGTACATGAACACTGAAGCTTTCTTT; V gene: TRBV6-1; J gene: TRBJ1-1; clone size: -; D gene: -
CDR3 protein: CASKMDYQETQYF; CDR3 DNA: TGTGCCAGCAAGATGGACTACCAAGAGACCCAGTACTTC; V gene: TRBV28; J gene: TRBJ2-5; clone size: -; D gene: -
CDR3 protein: CSVEGTSTSEQFF; CDR3 DNA: TGCAGCGTTGAAGGGACTAGTACTTCTGAGCAGTTCTTC; V gene: TRBV29-1; J gene: TRBJ2-1; clone size: many; D gene: TRBD2